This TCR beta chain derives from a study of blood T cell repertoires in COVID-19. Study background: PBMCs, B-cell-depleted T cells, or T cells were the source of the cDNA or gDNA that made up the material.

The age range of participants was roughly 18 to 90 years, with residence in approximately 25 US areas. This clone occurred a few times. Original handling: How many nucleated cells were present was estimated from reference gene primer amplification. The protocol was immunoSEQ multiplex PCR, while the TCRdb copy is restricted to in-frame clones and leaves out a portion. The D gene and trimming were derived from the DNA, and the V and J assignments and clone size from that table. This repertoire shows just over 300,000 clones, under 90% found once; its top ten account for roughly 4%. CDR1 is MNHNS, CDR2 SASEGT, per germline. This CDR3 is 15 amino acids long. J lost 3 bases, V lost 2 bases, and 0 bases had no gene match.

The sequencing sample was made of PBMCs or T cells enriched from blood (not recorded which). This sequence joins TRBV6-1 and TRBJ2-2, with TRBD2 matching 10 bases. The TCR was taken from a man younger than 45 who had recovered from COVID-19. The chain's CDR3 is CASSELAGDTGELFF. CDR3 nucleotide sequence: TGTGCCAGCAGTGAACTAGCGGGAGACACCGGGGAGCTGTTTTTT.